Below, one TCR beta chain is given with its context. What it binds is not known. The PCR was carried out with 60 Vbeta primers and 13 Jbeta primers. The method was immunoSEQ multiplex PCR; TCRdb's version includes in-frame clones alone and lacks a portion of them. The table has 100,000 to 150,000 clones, over 65% seen once. The data are from a study of cytomegalovirus exposure and HLA in healthy donors. There are 12 residues in the CDR3. After removal of 4 bases from V and 8 bases from J, the junction contained 4 bases not matched to a gene. The germline CDR1 and CDR2 sequences are SGHAT and FQNNGV. Findings of the study overall: Sequencing had likely introduced a cluster of highly shared sequence variants as an artifact. TCR beta chains associated with HLA were, in a later analysis, more clonally expanded than equally common others.

The clonotype originates from a man in his forties in good health and CMV-seropositive. V and J are TRBV11-2 and TRBJ1-2; 7 bases are shared with TRBD1. The specimen was PBMCs. CDR3 coding DNA: TGTGCCAGCAGCTCGACAGGGCAAGGCTACACCTTC. Amino acid sequence: CASSSTGQGYTF.